The 12 T cell receptor beta chains below were found in one sample sequenced in a study of CD8+ T cells in alopecia areata. Once RNA had been extracted, it was reverse transcribed into cDNA to act as the sequencing template. Repertoires were generated with immunoSEQ multiplex PCR, while TCRdb's copy carries only in-frame clones and drops some. In the table there are some 160,000 clones, around three fifths of which are singletons. Described treatment: oral pan-JAK inhibitor, 5-10 mg twice daily. Source: CD4+ T cells sorted from blood, taken at week 4, from a patient treated with tofacitinib. These receptors all stem from a human donor with alopecia areata.

The chain couples TRBV29-1 to TRBJ1-2; D is unresolved. This CDR3 spans 11 amino acids. Trimming took off 4 bases at V and 5 bases at J, with 8 bases between the two ends. CDR1 SQVTM and CDR2 ANQGSEA come from the germline V gene. CDR3 nucleotides: TGCAGCGTTGGGAGGGAATATGGCTACACCTTC. Its translation is CSVGREYGYTF.

This chain uses TRBV25-1 with TRBJ2-2, with 9 bases fitting TRBD1. V lost 0 bases and J lost 7; bases outside the gene matches: 3. The CDR3 is 15 amino acids. Germline V lookup: CDR1 MGHDK, CDR2 SYGVNS. The CDR3 is CASSEYTGGHGELFF. The CDR3 bases are TGTGCCAGCAGTGAATACACAGGGGGCCACGGGGAGCTGTTTTTT.

V is TRBV29-1 and J is TRBJ2-2, with TRBD1 matching 9 bases. The germline V gene has CDR1 SQVTM and CDR2 ANQGSEA. CDR3 length equals 15 residues. J gave up 8 bases and V 3 bases, and 10 bases lay outside the gene matches. The CDR3 nucleotides read TGCAGCGTTGATCGGGGTGGACAGGGGCCGGGGGAGCTGTTTTTT. Translation: CSVDRGGQGPGELFF.

V gene TRBV15 combines with J gene TRBJ1-5; D not certain. Germline V gene data show CDR1 as LNHNV and CDR2 as YYDKDF (reference sequence). Trimming stripped 3 bases from V and 1 base from J, with 13 bases between. CDR3 size: 16 residues. This chain's CDR3 is CATSSGELGSNQPQHF. The DNA of the CDR3 is TGTGCCACCAGCAGTGGGGAACTTGGGAGCAATCAGCCCCAGCATTTT. Complete variable domain (other parts from reference TRBV15 and TRBJ1-5): DAMVIQNPRYQVTQFGKPVTLSCSQTLNHNVMYWYQQKSSQAPKLLFHYYDKDFNNEADTPDNFQSRRPNTSFCFLDIRSPGLGDTAMYLCATSSGELGSNQPQHFGDGTRLSIL.

The chain links TRBV6-5 to TRBJ2-3; D is unresolved. V dropped 6 bases and J dropped 1 base, with 11 bases sitting between them. The germline gives CDR1 MNHEY, CDR2 SVGAGI. The CDR3 extends over 14 amino acids. CDR3 bases: TGTGCCAGCAGATACCTGGCGGGCACAGATACGCAGTATTTT. It codes for CASRYLAGTDTQYF.

The chain carries TRBV7-2 and TRBJ1-4, with 7 bases matching TRBD1. This CDR3 has 14 residues. V shed 3 bases, J shed 7 bases, and the junction held 5 bases outside the gene matches. Germline V lookup: CDR1 SGHTA, CDR2 FQGNSA. CDR3 region: CASSFQGGIEKLFF. The CDR3, as DNA: TGTGCCAGCAGCTTTCAGGGGGGGATTGAAAAACTGTTTTTT.

This clone was observed a few times. The V call is TRBV6-5, the J call TRBJ2-3; unclear D gene. CDR3 length equals 14 residues. CDR1 and CDR2 from the germline V gene are MNHEY and SVGAGI. Trimming removed 8 bases from V and 4 bases from J, with 16 bases in between. CDR3 DNA sequence: TGTGCCAGCGCCCTCTTAGTTGACCCAGATACGCAGTATTTT. Its protein is CASALLVDPDTQYF.

The V gene is TRBV5-4, the J gene TRBJ1-4, with D unresolved. This CDR3 spans 12 amino acids. Germline assignment: CDR1 SGHNT and CDR2 YYREEE (reference sequence). Trimming took off 2 bases at V and 5 bases at J, with 4 bases between the two ends. The CDR3 DNA reads as TGTGCCAGCAGCTTCCCAAATGAAAAACTGTTTTTT. This gives the protein CASSFPNEKLFF.

This clone was seen a handful of times. This chain links TRBV11-2 with TRBJ2-1, with 10 positions matching TRBD2. V dropped 6 bases and J dropped 5; count of bases not matched to a gene: 7. CDR1 is SGHAT, CDR2 FQNNGV, per germline. The CDR3 totals 15 residues. As DNA, the CDR3 is TGTGCCAGCAGTTCATCACTAGCGGGAAACAATGAGCAGTTCTTC. Protein sequence: CASSSSLAGNNEQFF.

This clone has more than one count but fewer than ten. The chain employs TRBV4-1 and TRBJ2-7; 8 nucleotides match TRBD1. Unmatched junction bases numbered 11, after V lost 1 base and J lost 6 bases. Germline V CDR1 and CDR2: MGHRA, YSYEKL. The CDR3 runs to 16 residues. CDR3 sequence: CASSQGPGQGGSEQYF. CDR3 sequence (DNA): TGCGCCAGCAGCCAAGGCCCAGGACAGGGCGGCTCCGAGCAGTACTTC.

In nucleotides, the CDR3 is TGTGCCACCACCAAGACAGGGGAGAGCACTGAAGCTTTCTTT. It specifies CATTKTGESTEAFF. The chain carries TRBV9 and TRBJ1-1; 8 bases are shared with TRBD1. The CDR3 has 14 amino acids. Germline CDR1 SGDLS, CDR2 YYNGEE. The trim removed 9 bases at V and 4 bases at J, leaving 11 bases unmatched.

This clone was seen more than once but under ten times. The chain is built from TRBV18 and TRBJ2-7, with TRBD1 matching 9 bases. The V gene's germline CDR1 is KGHSH and CDR2 LQKENI. The length of the CDR3 is 14 residues. V shed 6 bases and J 3 bases; nucleotides not matched to a gene: 6. The CDR3, as DNA: TGTGCCAGCTCCAGCGGGACAGGGAACTACGAGCAGTACTTC. Its translation: CASSSGTGNYEQYF. The variable domain in full, completed from reference TRBV18 and TRBJ2-7, reads NAGVMQNPRHLVRRRGQEARLRCSPMKGHSHVYWYRQLPEEGLKFMVYLQKENIIDESGMPKERFSAEFPKEGPSILRIQQVVRGDSAAYFCASSSGTGNYEQYFGPGTRLTVT.